This T cell receptor beta chain derives from a study of post-analysis software for immune sequencing data. Study details: There were relapsing-remitting, secondary progressive and progressive-relapsing multiple sclerosis among the disease courses included.

Every TCR beta cDNA library bore unique molecular identifiers. Yield was some 540,000 cDNA molecules from around 1 to 9.1 million T cells. One entry per CDR3 protein, called by TCRdb with MiXCR from the PCR reads. This table has fewer than 600,000 distinct CDR3 sequences, around 40% appearing once. Comment on this clonotype: The antigen is undetermined.

Broader study findings: With F measure, samples from one preparation batch clustered together strongly. For normalized Chao1 diversity, multiple sclerosis patients scored significantly lower than controls did.

Specimen: blood. The sequence was collected from a girl between 5 and 17 years old with multiple sclerosis.

The CDR3 DNA is TGCAGTGCTAGAGACCCGGGACTAGCGGGAGCAGGAGAGACCCAGTACTTC. Translated, it gives CSARDPGLAGAGETQYF. V and J are TRBV20-1 and TRBJ2-5; 14 bases match TRBD2. The CDR3 is 17 amino acids. Unmatched junction bases numbered 7, after V lost 0 bases and J lost 4 bases. CDR1 DFQATT and CDR2 SNEGSKA come from the germline V gene (reference sequence).